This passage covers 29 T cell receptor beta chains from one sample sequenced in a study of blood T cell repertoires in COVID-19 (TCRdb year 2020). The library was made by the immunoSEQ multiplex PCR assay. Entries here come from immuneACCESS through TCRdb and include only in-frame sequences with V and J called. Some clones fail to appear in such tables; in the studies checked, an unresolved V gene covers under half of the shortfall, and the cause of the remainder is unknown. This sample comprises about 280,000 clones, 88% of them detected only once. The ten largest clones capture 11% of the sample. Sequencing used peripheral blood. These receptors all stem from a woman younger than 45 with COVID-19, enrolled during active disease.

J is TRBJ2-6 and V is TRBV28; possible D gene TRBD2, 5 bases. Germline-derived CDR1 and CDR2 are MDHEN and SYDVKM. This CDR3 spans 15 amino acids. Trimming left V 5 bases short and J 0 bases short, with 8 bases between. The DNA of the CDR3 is TGTGCCAGCAGTCCCGGGGACTCTGGGGCCAACGTCCTGACTTTC. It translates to CASSPGDSGANVLTF.

DNA of the CDR3: TGTGCCAGCACCCGGTTCTCTGGAAACACCATATATTTT. Translated: CASTRFSGNTIYF. This chain links TRBV6-6 with TRBJ1-3; D remains ambiguous. Germline loops: CDR1 MNHNY, CDR2 SVGAGI (reference sequence). The ends were cut back, 7 bases at V and 0 bases at J, with 7 bases in the middle. The CDR3 runs 13 residues.

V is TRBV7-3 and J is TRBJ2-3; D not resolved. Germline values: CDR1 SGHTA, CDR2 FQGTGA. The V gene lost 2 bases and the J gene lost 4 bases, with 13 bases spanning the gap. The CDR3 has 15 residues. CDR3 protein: CASSLVASVADTQYF. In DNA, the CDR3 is TGTGCCAGCAGCTTAGTAGCCAGCGTGGCAGATACGCAGTATTTT.

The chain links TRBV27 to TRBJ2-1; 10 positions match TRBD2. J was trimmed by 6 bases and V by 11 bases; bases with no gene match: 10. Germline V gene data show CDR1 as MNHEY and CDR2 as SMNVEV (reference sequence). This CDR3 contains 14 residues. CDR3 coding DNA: TGTGCCGGCGGGGGACTAGCGAAAGCCAATGAGCAGTTCTTC. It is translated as CAGGGLAKANEQFF.

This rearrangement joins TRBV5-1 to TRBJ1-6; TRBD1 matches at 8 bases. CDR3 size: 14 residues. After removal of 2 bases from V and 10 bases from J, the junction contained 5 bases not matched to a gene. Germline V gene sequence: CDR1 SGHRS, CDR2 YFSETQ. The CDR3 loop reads CASSFGTGGSPLHF. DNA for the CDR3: TGCGCCAGCAGCTTCGGGACAGGTGGATCACCCCTCCACTTT.

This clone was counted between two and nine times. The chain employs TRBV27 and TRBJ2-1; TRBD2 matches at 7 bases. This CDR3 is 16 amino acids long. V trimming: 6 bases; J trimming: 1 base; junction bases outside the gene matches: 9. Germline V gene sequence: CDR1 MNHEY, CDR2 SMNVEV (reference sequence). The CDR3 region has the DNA TGTGCCAGCAGCCCTCAGACTAGCTGGTCCTACAATGAGCAGTTCTTC. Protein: CASSPQTSWSYNEQFF.

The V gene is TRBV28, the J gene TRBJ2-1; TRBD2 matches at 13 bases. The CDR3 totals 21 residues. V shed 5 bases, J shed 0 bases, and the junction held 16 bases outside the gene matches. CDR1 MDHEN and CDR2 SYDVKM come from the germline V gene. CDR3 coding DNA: TGTGCCAGCAGTGCGGCGTCGGGACTAGCGGGACACAAAAGCTCCTACAATGAGCAGTTCTTC. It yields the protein CASSAASGLAGHKSSYNEQFF.

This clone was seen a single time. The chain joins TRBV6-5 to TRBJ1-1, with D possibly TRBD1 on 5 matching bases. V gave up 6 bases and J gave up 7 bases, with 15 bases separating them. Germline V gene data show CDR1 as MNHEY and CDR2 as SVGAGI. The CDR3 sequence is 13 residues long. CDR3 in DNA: TGTGCCAGCAGCCAATCATCGGGGGATGAAGCTTTCTTT. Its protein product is CASSQSSGDEAFF.

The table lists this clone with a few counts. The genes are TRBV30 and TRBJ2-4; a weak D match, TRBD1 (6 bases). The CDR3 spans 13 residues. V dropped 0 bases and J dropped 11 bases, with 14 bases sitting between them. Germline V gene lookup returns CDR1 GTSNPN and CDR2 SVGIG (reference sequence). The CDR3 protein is CAWSVGGLGLQYF. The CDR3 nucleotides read TGTGCCTGGAGTGTAGGGGGATTGGGGCTTCAGTACTTC. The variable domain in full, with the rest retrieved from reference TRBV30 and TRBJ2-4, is SQTIHQWPATLVQPVGSPLSLECTVEGTSNPNLYWYRQAAGRGLQLLFYSVGIGQISSEVPQNLSASRPQDRQFILSSKKLLLSDSGFYLCAWSVGGLGLQYFGAGTRLSVL.

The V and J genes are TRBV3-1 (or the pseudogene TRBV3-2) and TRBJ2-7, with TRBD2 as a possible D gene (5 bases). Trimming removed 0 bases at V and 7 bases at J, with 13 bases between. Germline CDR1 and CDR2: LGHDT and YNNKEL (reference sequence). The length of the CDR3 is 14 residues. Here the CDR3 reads CASSQDPRSGEQYF. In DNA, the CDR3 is TGTGCCAGCAGCCAAGATCCGCGATCGGGGGAGCAGTACTTC.

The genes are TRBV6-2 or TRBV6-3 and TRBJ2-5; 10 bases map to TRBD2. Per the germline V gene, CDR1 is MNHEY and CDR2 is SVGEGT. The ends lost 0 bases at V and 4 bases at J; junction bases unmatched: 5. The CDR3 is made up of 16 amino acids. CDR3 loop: CASSYSGLAGVETQYF. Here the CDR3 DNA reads TGTGCCAGCAGTTACTCAGGCCTAGCGGGGGTAGAGACCCAGTACTTC.

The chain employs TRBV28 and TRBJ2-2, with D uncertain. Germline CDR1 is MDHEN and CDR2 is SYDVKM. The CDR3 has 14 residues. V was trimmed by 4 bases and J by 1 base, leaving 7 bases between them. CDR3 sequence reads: CASSSSGNTGELFF. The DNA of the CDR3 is TGTGCCAGCAGTTCGTCGGGGAACACCGGGGAGCTGTTTTTT.

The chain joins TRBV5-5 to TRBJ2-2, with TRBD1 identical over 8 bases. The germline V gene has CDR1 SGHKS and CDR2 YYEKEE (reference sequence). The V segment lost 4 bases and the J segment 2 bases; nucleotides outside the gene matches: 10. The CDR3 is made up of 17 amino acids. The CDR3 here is CASSPPGQGINTGELFF. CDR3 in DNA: TGTGCCAGCAGCCCCCCAGGACAGGGAATAAACACCGGGGAGCTGTTTTTT.

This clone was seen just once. In DNA form, the CDR3 reads TGTGCCAGCAGCTCGACTATGGCATACGAGCAGTACTTC. Its protein is CASSSTMAYEQYF. The rearrangement joins TRBV5-5 to TRBJ2-7; maybe TRBD2 (5 bases). Germline lookup yields CDR1 SGHKS and CDR2 YYEKEE (reference sequence). This CDR3 is 13 amino acids long. V lost 3 bases to trimming and J lost 4 bases, with 11 bases between them.

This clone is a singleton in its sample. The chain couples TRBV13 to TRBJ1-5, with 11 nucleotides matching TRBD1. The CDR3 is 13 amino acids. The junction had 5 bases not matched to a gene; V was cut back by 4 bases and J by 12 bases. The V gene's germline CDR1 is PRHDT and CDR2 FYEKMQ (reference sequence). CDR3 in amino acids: CASSSRTGGDQHF. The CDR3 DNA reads TGTGCCAGCAGCTCCAGGACAGGGGGCGACCAGCATTTT.

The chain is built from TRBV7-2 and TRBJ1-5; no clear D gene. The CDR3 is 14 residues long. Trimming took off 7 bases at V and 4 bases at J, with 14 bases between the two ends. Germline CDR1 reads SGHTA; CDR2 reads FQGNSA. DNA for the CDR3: TGTGCCAGCACCTCGGTCGGGTGGAATCAGCCCCAGCATTTT. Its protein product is CASTSVGWNQPQHF.

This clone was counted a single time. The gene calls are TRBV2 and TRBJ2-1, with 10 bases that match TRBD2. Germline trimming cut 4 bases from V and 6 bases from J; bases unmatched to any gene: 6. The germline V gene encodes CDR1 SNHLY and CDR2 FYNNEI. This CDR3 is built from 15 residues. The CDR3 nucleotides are TGTGCCAGCAGTGGGCGGCTAGCGGGAGCCAATGAGCAGTTCTTC. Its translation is CASSGRLAGANEQFF.

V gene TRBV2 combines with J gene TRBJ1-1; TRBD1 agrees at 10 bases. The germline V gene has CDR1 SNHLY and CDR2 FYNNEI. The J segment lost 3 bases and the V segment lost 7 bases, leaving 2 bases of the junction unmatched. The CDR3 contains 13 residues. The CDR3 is CASTDRGHTEAFF. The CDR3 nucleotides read TGTGCCAGCACCGACAGGGGGCACACTGAAGCTTTCTTT.

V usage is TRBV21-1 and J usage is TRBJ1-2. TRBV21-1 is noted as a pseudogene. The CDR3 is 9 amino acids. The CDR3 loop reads CASSKRSLF. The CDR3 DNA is TGTGCCAGCAGCAAACGATCGCTATTC.

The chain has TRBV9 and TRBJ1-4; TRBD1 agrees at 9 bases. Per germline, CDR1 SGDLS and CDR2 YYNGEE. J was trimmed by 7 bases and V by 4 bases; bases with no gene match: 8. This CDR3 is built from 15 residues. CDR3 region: CASSSQTGGSEKLFF. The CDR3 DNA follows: TGTGCCAGCAGCTCCCAAACAGGGGGCAGTGAAAAACTGTTTTTT.

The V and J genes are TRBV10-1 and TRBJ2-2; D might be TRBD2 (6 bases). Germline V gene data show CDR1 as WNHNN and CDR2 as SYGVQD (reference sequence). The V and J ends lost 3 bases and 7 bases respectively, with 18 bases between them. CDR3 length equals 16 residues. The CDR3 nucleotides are TGCGCCAGCAGTGAAAGGGTTGTGGGAGCGGGCGGGGAGCTGTTTTTT. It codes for CASSERVVGAGGELFF.

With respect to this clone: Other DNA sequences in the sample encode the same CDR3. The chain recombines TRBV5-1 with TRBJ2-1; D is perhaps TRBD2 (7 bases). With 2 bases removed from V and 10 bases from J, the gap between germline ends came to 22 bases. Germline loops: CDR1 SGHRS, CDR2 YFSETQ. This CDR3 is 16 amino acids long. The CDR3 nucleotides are TGCGCCAGCAGCTTAGGTCGGCCGGGGGGCGACTGGGAGCAGTTCTTC. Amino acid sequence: CASSLGRPGGDWEQFF.

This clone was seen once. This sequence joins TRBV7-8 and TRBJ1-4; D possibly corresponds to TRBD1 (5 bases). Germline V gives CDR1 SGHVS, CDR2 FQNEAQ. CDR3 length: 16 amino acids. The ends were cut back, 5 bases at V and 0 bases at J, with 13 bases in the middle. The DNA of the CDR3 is TGTGCCAGCAGCCCCAGGGAGGTAGCAACTAATGAAAAACTGTTTTTT. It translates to CASSPREVATNEKLFF.

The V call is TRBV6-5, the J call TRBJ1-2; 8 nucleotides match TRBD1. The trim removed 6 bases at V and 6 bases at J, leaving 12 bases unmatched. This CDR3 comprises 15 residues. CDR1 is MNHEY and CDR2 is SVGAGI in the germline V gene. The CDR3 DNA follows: TGTGCCAGCAGCCAGAGCTCAGGGGGCCACAATGGCTACACCTTC. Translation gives CASSQSSGGHNGYTF.

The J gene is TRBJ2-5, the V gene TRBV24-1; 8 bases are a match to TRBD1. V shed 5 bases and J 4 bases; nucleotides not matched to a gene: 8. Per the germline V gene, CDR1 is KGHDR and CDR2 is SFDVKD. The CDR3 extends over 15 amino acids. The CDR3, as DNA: TGTGCCACCAGTGCTCTACAGGGGGATATAGAGACCCAGTACTTC. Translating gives CATSALQGDIETQYF.

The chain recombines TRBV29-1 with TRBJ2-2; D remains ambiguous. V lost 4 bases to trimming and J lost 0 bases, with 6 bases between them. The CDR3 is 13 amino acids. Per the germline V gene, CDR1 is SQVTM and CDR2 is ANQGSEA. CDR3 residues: CSVGRTNTGELFF. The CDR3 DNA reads TGCAGCGTTGGCAGGACGAACACCGGGGAGCTGTTTTTT.

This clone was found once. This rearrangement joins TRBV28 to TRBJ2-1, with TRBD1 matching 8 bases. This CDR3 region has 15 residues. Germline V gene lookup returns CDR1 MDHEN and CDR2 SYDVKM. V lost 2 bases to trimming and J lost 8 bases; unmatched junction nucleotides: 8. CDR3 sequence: CASSLSGRGRHEQFF. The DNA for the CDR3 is TGTGCCAGCAGTTTAAGTGGCAGGGGGCGTCATGAGCAGTTCTTC. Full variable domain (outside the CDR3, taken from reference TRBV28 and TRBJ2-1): DVKVTQSSRYLVKRTGEKVFLECVQDMDHENMFWYRQDPGLGLRLIYFSYDVKMKEKGDIPEGYSVSREKKERFSLILESASTNQTSMYLCASSLSGRGRHEQFFGPGTRLTVL.

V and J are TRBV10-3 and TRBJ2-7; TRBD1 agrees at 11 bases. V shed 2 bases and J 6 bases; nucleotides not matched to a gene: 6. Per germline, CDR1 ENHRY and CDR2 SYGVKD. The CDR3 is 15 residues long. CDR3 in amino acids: CAISEDGTGGSEQYF. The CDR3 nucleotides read TGTGCCATCAGTGAGGACGGGACAGGGGGTTCCGAGCAGTACTTC.

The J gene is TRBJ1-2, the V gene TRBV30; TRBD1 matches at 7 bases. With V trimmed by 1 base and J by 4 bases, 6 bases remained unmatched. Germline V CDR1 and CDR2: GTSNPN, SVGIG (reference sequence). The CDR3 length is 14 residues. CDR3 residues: CAWSGQGQPYGYTF. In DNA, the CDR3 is TGTGCCTGGAGTGGACAGGGCCAGCCCTATGGCTACACCTTC.